This T cell receptor (beta chain) was found in a study of T cells after yellow fever vaccination (dated by TCRdb to 2018 to 2020). About the investigation overall: The SMART-Seq v4 Ultra Low Input RNA kit was used to prepare libraries from fractions with low cell numbers. Two healthy male donors made up the cohort, one aged 18 to 29 years and the other aged 30 to 40 years. Blood was collected at multiple timepoints before and after primary and secondary immunization, and bulk PBMC replicates and cell subsets were isolated. To follow T-cell clones before and after both primary and booster YFV17D yellow fever vaccination, bulk TCR alpha and beta repertoires underwent longitudinal sequencing. Overall study outcomes, separate from this receptor: Computational filtering was needed because FACS-sorted repertoires could contain abundant contaminating clonotypes from the bulk population. Most clones expanded after primary vaccination were re-detected after the booster (about 96% of CD4 and approximately 89% of CD8), suggesting broad memory maintenance. Only a couple of donors were included in the study, so the extent to which the findings can be generalized is limited. The secondary T-cell response was weaker than the primary response but faster, peaking on day 5 instead of day 15. A small share of clonotypes was detected in both CD4 and CD8 compartments, with the overlap likely arising from convergent recombination.

Counted from cysteine to phenylalanine, this CDR3 has 14 amino acids. The entry retains the CDR3 DNA only, 42 bases that are in frame from base 1. The germline V gene encodes CDR1 MNHEY and CDR2 SMNVEV (reference sequence). V is pared back by 3 bases and J by 3 bases, with 12 bases lying between the germline termini. This clonotype was seen many times. What antigen it recognizes has not been identified. Base-call qualities are not available, and no considerably larger clone is one nucleotide away. In light of the paper, this sample's treatment or condition label describes: live attenuated yellow fever vaccine strain. A standard Ficoll-Paque protocol was used to isolate PBMCs from peripheral blood. Dynabeads CD4 and CD8 positive selection kits were used to isolate the CD4 and CD8 T-cell fractions. RNA was extracted with TriZol from bulk PBMCs, CD4 and CD8 fractions, and dextramer-positive and dextramer-negative fractions.

TCR cDNA was made using 5'RACE template switching, a step that added a universal primer site and unique molecular identifiers. Priming of cDNA synthesis was performed from both the TCR alpha and TCR beta constant segments. Library amplification used two PCR steps, and the second PCR step added sample barcodes and sequencing adapters. Sequencing of libraries was performed on Illumina HiSeq 2500 (2x100 bp) or NovaSeq (2x150 bp). In the source study's methods: MIGEC was used to demultiplex reads and collapse the reads into UMI consensus sequences, and MiXCR was used for V(D)J alignment. Vaccine-responding clonotypes were identified with edgeR using replicate PBMC samples, with FDR below 0.01 and a log2 fold change above 5 up to day 15 being required. Bulk clonotypes were assigned CD4 or CD8 identity according to which sequenced CD4 or CD8 repertoire held them at higher abundance. TCRdb reran the public reads through fastp at Q25 and MiXCR, keeping productive beta chains. Identical CDR3 proteins give one entry, which carries the most common genes and DNA. V and J calls and clone size were set by TCRdb, not the authors. This sample has around 30,000 distinct CDR3 sequences in its table, and around 5% of those were observed once. The top ten constitute about two fifths of the sample.

The specimen was CD8+ T cells sorted from PBMCs, collected 10 days after the yellow fever booster vaccination. The receptor chain draws on TRBV27 and TRBJ2-7, and possibly TRBD1, on 5 matching bases. The sequence came from a young man who received the YFV17D yellow fever vaccine. The nucleotides are TGTGCCAGCAGTTTGGGGCCAGGCGACTACGAGCAGTACTTC. It translates to CASSLGPGDYEQYF.